This T cell receptor beta chain was retrieved from a study of shared clonotypes between healthy human individuals. Researchers partitioned CD4+ cells into CD45RA+ naive and CD45RA-negative memory subsets. Worth noting for this clone: Antigen unknown.

Study outcomes and limitations: Shared across a few donors were roughly 4.7% of the naive CD4 clonotypes.

Clones were sequenced by immunoSEQ multiplex PCR, and TCRdb holds only the in-frame ones, with some missing. The sample carries roughly 2 million clones, 90% to 96% recorded once. Deletions cut 3 bases from V and 0 bases from J, with 14 bases between. The CDR3 contains 16 residues. Germline lookup yields CDR1 SGHNT and CDR2 YYREEE (reference sequence). This chain links TRBV5-4 with TRBJ2-3; a weak D match, TRBD2 (5 bases). The origin of this receptor is a man younger than 35 in good health. Sequencing input: naive CD4+ T cells sorted from blood. Subset here: CD45RA+ positively selected. CDR3: CASSSDWSTSTDTQYF. CDR3 DNA: TGTGCCAGCAGCTCGGACTGGTCGACTAGCACAGATACGCAGTATTTT.